These 6 T cell receptor beta chains were all obtained from the same sample, sequenced in a study of shared clonotypes between healthy human individuals. Sequencing was performed with immunoSEQ multiplex PCR; in TCRdb, only in-frame clones are kept and a portion is missing. Here the sample spans more than 400,000 clones, 90% to 96% being singletons. Sequencing was performed on naive CD4+ T cells sorted from blood. Indicated subset: CD45RA+ positively selected. These receptors originate from a woman aged 25 to 39 in good health.

The V gene is TRBV28, the J gene TRBJ2-3; D is possibly TRBD1 (6 bases). From germline, CDR1 is MDHEN and CDR2 SYDVKM. V was pared by 8 bases and J by 3 bases, with 18 bases between. The CDR3 is 15 amino acids. The DNA for the CDR3 is TGTGCCAGCCGCATAGGGGCGAGGGGGACAGATACGCAGTATTTT. It yields the protein CASRIGARGTDTQYF.

CDR3 sequence: CASSPPGTGLVEQYF. Here the CDR3 DNA reads TGTGCCAGCTCACCCCCGGGGACAGGGTTAGTGGAGCAGTACTTC. The J gene is TRBJ2-5, the V gene TRBV18, with 9 bases fitting TRBD1. From germline, CDR1 is KGHSH and CDR2 LQKENI. The CDR3 runs 15 residues. Trimming cost V 3 bases and J 11 bases; bases outside gene matches: 13.

The chain carries TRBV18 and TRBJ2-7, with TRBD2 as a possible D gene (6 bases). This CDR3 has 14 amino acids. The ends were cut back, 5 bases at V and 6 bases at J, with 17 bases in the middle. Germline V gene lookup returns CDR1 KGHSH and CDR2 LQKENI. The CDR3 is CASSYVGEEGEQYF. In nucleotides, the CDR3 is TGTGCCAGCTCATACGTGGGGGAGGAGGGCGAGCAGTACTTC.

The rearrangement joins TRBV5-4 to TRBJ2-1; D tentatively fits TRBD1 or TRBD2 (5 bases each). Germline CDR1 and CDR2: SGHNT and YYREEE (reference sequence). This CDR3 comprises 16 residues. Trimming pared 4 bases from V and 2 bases from J, leaving 16 bases between. This CDR3 reads CASSPGPHSPYNEQFF. CDR3 bases: TGTGCCAGCAGCCCGGGGCCCCATTCGCCCTACAATGAGCAGTTCTTC. Drawing the rest from reference TRBV5-4 and TRBJ2-1, the complete variable domain is ETGVTQSPTHLIKTRGQQVTLRCSSQSGHNTVSWYQQALGQGPQFIFQYYREEENGRGNFPPRFSGLQFPNYSSELNVNALELDDSALYLCASSPGPHSPYNEQFFGPGTRLTVL.

A word on this clone: Other DNA variants within this sample encode the same CDR3. This rearrangement joins TRBV2 to TRBJ1-2, with unresolved D. Trimming took off 7 bases at V and 2 bases at J, with 8 bases between the two ends. This CDR3 is 12 amino acids long. Germline V lookup: CDR1 SNHLY, CDR2 FYNNEI. CDR3 coding DNA: TGTGCCAGCACGGGAGGGAACTATGGCTACACCTTC. Translation gives CASTGGNYGYTF. Complete variable domain (other parts from reference TRBV2 and TRBJ1-2): EPEVTQTPSHQVTQMGQEVILRCVPISNHLYFYWYRQILGQKVEFLVSFYNNEISEKSEIFDDQFSVERPDGSNFTLKIRSTKLEDSAMYFCASTGGNYGYTFGSGTRLTVV.

The chain has TRBV6-5 and TRBJ2-7; TRBD1 matches 8 bases. This CDR3 has 14 amino acids. CDR1 and CDR2 from the germline V gene are MNHEY and SVGAGI. J lost 6 bases, V lost 7 bases, and 11 bases had no gene match. The CDR3 sequence: CASTPPDRGSEQYF. The CDR3 DNA reads as TGTGCCAGCACCCCCCCCGACAGGGGTAGCGAGCAGTACTTC.